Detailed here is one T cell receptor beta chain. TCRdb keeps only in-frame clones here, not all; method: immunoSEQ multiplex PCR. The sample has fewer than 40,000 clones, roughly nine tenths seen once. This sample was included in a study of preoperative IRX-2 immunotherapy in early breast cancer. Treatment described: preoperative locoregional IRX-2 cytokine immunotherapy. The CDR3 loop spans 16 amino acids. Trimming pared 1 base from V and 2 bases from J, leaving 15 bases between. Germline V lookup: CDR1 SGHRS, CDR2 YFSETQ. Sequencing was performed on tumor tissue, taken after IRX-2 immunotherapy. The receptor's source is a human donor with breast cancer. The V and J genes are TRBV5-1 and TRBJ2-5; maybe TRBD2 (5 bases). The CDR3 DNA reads TGCGCCAGCAGCTTGAGGACTGGGCCCTCACAAGAGACCCAGTACTTC. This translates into CASSLRTGPSQETQYF.